Following are 5 T cell receptor beta chains from one sample sequenced in a study of blood T cells in healthy people across ages. Primed by a sample-barcoded 5' primer and a J-beta primer mix, a second PCR proceeded for roughly 6 to 12 cycles. From the 5' RACE reads, TCRdb called clonotypes with MiXCR, one entry per CDR3 protein. Among about 620,000 distinct CDR3 sequences, about 50% were seen once, and the ten largest hold approximately 13%. Specimen: blood. The receptors stem from a woman at least 80 years old in good health.

This clonotype has at least ten counts. The chain employs TRBV24-1 and TRBJ2-3, with 8 bases that match TRBD1. CDR1 is KGHDR and CDR2 is SFDVKD in the germline V gene. The CDR3 sequence is 14 residues long. Unmatched junction bases numbered 6, after V lost 7 bases and J lost 4 bases. CDR3 sequence reads: CATRGRGLPDTQYF. DNA of the CDR3: TGTGCCACCAGAGGCAGGGGGCTTCCAGATACGCAGTATTTT.

The chain uses TRBV28 and TRBJ1-4; tentatively, D is TRBD1 (5 bases). Germline CDR1 is MDHEN and CDR2 is SYDVKM. The length of the CDR3 is 16 residues. Trimming removed 3 bases at V and 0 bases at J, with 11 bases between. The CDR3 spells CASSFKGLSTNEKLFF. The CDR3 DNA sequence: TGTGCCAGCAGTTTCAAGGGGTTATCAACTAATGAAAAACTGTTTTTT.

The chain links TRBV5-1 to TRBJ1-6; D gene unclear. The V gene's germline CDR1 is SGHRS and CDR2 YFSETQ. The CDR3 length is 14 residues. V shed 2 bases and J shed 6 bases, with 9 bases lying between them. CDR3 sequence: CASSLGWTNSPLHF. DNA for the CDR3: TGCGCCAGCAGCTTAGGTTGGACTAATTCACCCCTCCACTTT. Using reference TRBV5-1 and TRBJ1-6 for the parts outside the CDR3, the full variable domain is KAGVTQTPRYLIKTRGQQVTLSCSPISGHRSVSWYQQTPGQGLQFLFEYFSETQRNKGNFPGRFSGRQFSNSRSEMNVSTLELGDSALYLCASSLGWTNSPLHFGNGTRLTVT.

This clonotype was observed at least ten times. This chain links TRBV4-1 with TRBJ2-5, with 7 bases fitting TRBD1. The V segment lost 6 bases and the J segment 1 base; nucleotides outside the gene matches: 8. The CDR3 is 15 amino acids. In germline, CDR1 is MGHRA, CDR2 YSYEKL. CDR3 loop: CASSRTGQIQETQYF. CDR3 coding DNA: TGCGCCAGCAGTCGTACGGGACAGATCCAAGAGACCCAGTACTTC.

This clonotype came up once. The chain combines TRBV4-1 with TRBJ2-5, with TRBD2 matching 12 bases. The CDR3 sequence is 18 residues long. Germline CDR1 MGHRA, CDR2 YSYEKL. With V trimmed by 0 bases and J by 1 base, 6 bases remained unmatched. This CDR3 reads CASSQEDPSGRVQETQYF. The DNA for the CDR3 is TGCGCCAGCAGCCAAGAGGACCCTAGCGGGAGGGTCCAAGAGACCCAGTACTTC.